This T cell receptor (beta chain) was found in a study of T-cell memory formation after mild COVID-19. Study-wide points: From day 15 to 85, contracting clones were balanced between CD4 and CD8, whereas later expanders leaned toward CD4+.

TCRdb analysed the 5' RACE reads with MiXCR anew, one entry per CDR3 protein. This table has 550,000 to 700,000 distinct CDR3 sequences, 15% to 20% appearing once. Note on this clonotype: Its antigen is currently unknown.

Trimming cost V 0 bases and J 2 bases, with 10 bases left between them. This CDR3 has 15 amino acids. Germline V gives CDR1 LNHNV, CDR2 YYDKDF (reference sequence). The chain has TRBV15 and TRBJ1-2; tentatively, D is TRBD1 (6 bases). The source of this sequence is an adult woman who had mild COVID-19 (a few samples of this study predate the infection). Cell type and time point are not known. Sequenced sample: PBMCs or a T cell subset sorted from them (not recorded which). CDR3 amino acids: CATSRDRGGNYGYTF. CDR3 DNA sequence: TGTGCCACCAGCAGAGACAGGGGAGGGAACTATGGCTACACCTTC. Complete variable domain (other parts from reference TRBV15 and TRBJ1-2): DAMVIQNPRYQVTQFGKPVTLSCSQTLNHNVMYWYQQKSSQAPKLLFHYYDKDFNNEADTPDNFQSRRPNTSFCFLDIRSPGLGDTAMYLCATSRDRGGNYGYTFGSGTRLTVV.